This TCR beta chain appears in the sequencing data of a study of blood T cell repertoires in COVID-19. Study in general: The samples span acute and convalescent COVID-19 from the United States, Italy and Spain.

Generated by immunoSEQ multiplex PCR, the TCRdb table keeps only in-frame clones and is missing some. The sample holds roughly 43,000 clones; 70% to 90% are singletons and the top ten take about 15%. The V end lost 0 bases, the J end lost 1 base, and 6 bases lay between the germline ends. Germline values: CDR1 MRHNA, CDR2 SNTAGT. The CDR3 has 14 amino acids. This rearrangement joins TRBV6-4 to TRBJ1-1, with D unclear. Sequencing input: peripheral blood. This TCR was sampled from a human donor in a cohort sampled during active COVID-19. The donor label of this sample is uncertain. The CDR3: CASSDSRGNTEAFF. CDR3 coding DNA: TGTGCCAGCAGTGACTCGAGAGGGAACACTGAAGCTTTCTTT.